A selection of T cell receptor beta chains follows, all from one sample in a study of T cell changes during pregnancy in multiple sclerosis. Profiled with immunoSEQ multiplex PCR; TCRdb holds only in-frame clones, not every one. The sample lists around 130,000 clones, around 95% occurring once. Sample: peripheral blood, taken after pregnancy. The receptors here all came from a female donor with multiple sclerosis, enrolled in a pregnancy study. CDR3s include the opening cysteine and the closing phenylalanine or tryptophan. D genes are given only for firm matches. Only part of the rows carry a size: once, few, many, or a class if the clone is expanded.

J gene,V gene,D gene,clone size,CDR3 DNA,CDR3 protein
TRBJ2-3,TRBV5-1,-,-,TGCGCCAGCAGCTTGGGCAGGGCGGGCACAGATACGCAGTATTTT,CASSLGRAGTDTQYF
TRBJ2-7,TRBV5-4,-,-,TGTGCCAGCAGCTTGGATCCTCAGGGGACCTACGAGCAGTACTTC,CASSLDPQGTYEQYF
TRBJ2-5,TRBV6-1,-,-,TGTGCCAGCAGTGAATACAGTTTAGGCCGGCCCCTACAAGAGACCCAGTACTTC,CASSEYSLGRPLQETQYF
TRBJ1-3,TRBV6-5,TRBD1,once,TGTGCCAGCAGTTACGGGCTACAGGGGACTGGAAACACCATATATTTT,CASSYGLQGTGNTIYF
TRBJ2-3,TRBV4-2,-,-,TGTGCCAGCAGCCAAGAGTGGAGGGATACGCAGTATTTT,CASSQEWRDTQYF
TRBJ2-1,TRBV18,TRBD2,-,TGTGCCAGCTCACCCCCACGTGTAGCGGGACCGGTCAATGAGCAGTTCTTC,CASSPPRVAGPVNEQFF
TRBJ2-6,TRBV16,-,-,TGTGCCAGCAGCCGTGGGGGGGGCTCCTCTGGGGCCAACGTCCTGACTTTC,CASSRGGGSSGANVLTF
TRBJ2-7,TRBV28,-,-,TGTGCCAGCAGTCTTGGACTGGCCTACGAGCAGTACTTC,CASSLGLAYEQYF
TRBJ2-7,TRBV5-1,-,-,TGCGCCAGCAGCTTGGCCGCTCCGGGACATCGACACGGGCAGTACTTC,CASSLAAPGHRHGQYF
TRBJ1-2,TRBV7-2,-,once,TGTGCCAGCAGCTTAGGATACAGGACCCACTATGGCTACACCTTC,CASSLGYRTHYGYTF
TRBJ2-2,TRBV6-5,-,-,TGTGCCAGCAGTTTCATGTGGTCGGGAGACGGGGAGCTGTTTTTT,CASSFMWSGDGELFF
TRBJ2-7,TRBV11-2,-,-,TGTGCCAGCAGCATAGAGGAGTCACTAGTAGGGACCTACGAGCAGTACTTC,CASSIEESLVGTYEQYF
TRBJ2-1,TRBV28,TRBD2,once,TGTGCCAGCTATCAAGCGGGAGGCCCCTACAATGAGCAGTTCTTC,CASYQAGGPYNEQFF
TRBJ2-1,TRBV27,TRBD2,-,TGTGCCAGCAGTCCTAGCGGGGTTGAGCAGTTCTTC,CASSPSGVEQFF
TRBJ1-5,TRBV28,TRBD1,-,TGTGCCACCCACAGGGGGTCTTCGGGTGGAGGCAATCAGCCCCAGCATTTT,CATHRGSSGGGNQPQHF
TRBJ2-5,TRBV5-1,TRBD2,-,TGCGCCAGCAGCTTGGTGAGGGGAGGGTTGTTTGAGACCCAGTACTTC,CASSLVRGGLFETQYF
TRBJ2-3,TRBV27,-,-,TGTGCCAGCAGACTGGGCGGCACAGATACGCAGTATTTT,CASRLGGTDTQYF
TRBJ2-7,TRBV10-3,-,once,TGTGCCATCAGTACACAGGGATACGAGCAGTACTTC,CAISTQGYEQYF
TRBJ1-1,TRBV7-9,-,-,TGTGCCAGCAGCCTTGCTGAAGCTTTCTTT,CASSLAEAFF
TRBJ1-4,TRBV29-1,TRBD1,-,TGCAGCGTTTTCACAGGGGATGAAAAACTGTTTTTT,CSVFTGDEKLFF
TRBJ1-2,TRBV6-5,-,-,TGTGCCAGCAGTTATACTTCTGGGGGCAACTATGGCTACACCTTC,CASSYTSGGNYGYTF
TRBJ2-7,TRBV28,TRBD2,-,TGTGCCAGCAGTCTCCTAGGCGGGAGCTACGAGCAGTACTTC,CASSLLGGSYEQYF
TRBJ2-2,TRBV27,-,-,TGTGCCAGCGCCCCTCGAAGGCGGATCACCGGGGAGCTGTTTTTT,CASAPRRRITGELFF
TRBJ2-7,TRBV5-6,TRBD2,-,TGTGCCAGCAGCTTGGATTATGGTAGCGGGAGTTCCGAGCAGTACTTC,CASSLDYGSGSSEQYF
TRBJ2-7,TRBV19,TRBD1,-,TGTGCCAGTAGCTCTACAGGGGGAGGTCCCTACGAGCAGTACTTC,CASSSTGGGPYEQYF
TRBJ2-3,TRBV2,-,-,TGTGCCAGCAGTGTACCTGGAGATATAACAGATACGCAGTATTTT,CASSVPGDITDTQYF
TRBJ2-7,TRBV5-1,TRBD1,-,TGCGCCAGCAGCGCCGACAGGGTTACCTCCTACGAGCAGTACTTC,CASSADRVTSYEQYF
TRBJ1-2,TRBV23-1,-,-,TGCGCCAGCAGTCACTTGACTCCCCGGGACACTAGACTTTATGGCTACACCTTC,CASSHLTPRDTRLYGYTF
TRBJ2-1,TRBV19,TRBD1,-,TGTGCCAGTAGTACCTTGGGACAGGAGAATTACAATGAGCAGTTCTTC,CASSTLGQENYNEQFF
TRBJ1-2,TRBV2,-,few,TGTGCCAGCAGTGAAGCGCCACAGTCCTATGGCTACACCTTC,CASSEAPQSYGYTF
TRBJ1-2,TRBV9,-,-,TGTGCCAGCAGGGACAGTCTACAAGGGCATCTCTATGGCTACACCTTC,CASRDSLQGHLYGYTF
TRBJ1-5,TRBV27,-,once,TGTGCCAGCAGTTTATCGATCGCACAGAGCAATCAGCCCCAGCATTTT,CASSLSIAQSNQPQHF
TRBJ1-1,TRBV6-1,TRBD1,-,TGTGCCAGCAGTGAATTCAGGCAGGAAGGGGGCCGGCTTGAAGCTTTCTTT,CASSEFRQEGGRLEAFF
TRBJ2-7,TRBV28,TRBD1,-,TGTGCCAGCAGCCTGCGGGGCATCGGGACAGGGGGCGGGAAGCAGTACTTC,CASSLRGIGTGGGKQYF
TRBJ2-7,TRBV30,-,-,TGTGCCTGGCTCCGGGTAGGAGCCCGCTCCTACGAGCAGTACTTC,CAWLRVGARSYEQYF
TRBJ2-3,TRBV14,-,-,TGTGCCAGCAGCAAACAGGGACCACCCCACTCCACAGATACGCAGTATTTT,CASSKQGPPHSTDTQYF
TRBJ2-7,TRBV27,-,-,TGTGCCAGCAGTTTAACCCCGGGGGGCCCCTACGAGCAGTACTTC,CASSLTPGGPYEQYF
TRBJ1-3,TRBV28,-,-,TGTGCCAGCCTCCCCGGTGGGGCAGGGGATCTCTCTGGAAACACCATATATTTT,CASLPGGAGDLSGNTIYF
TRBJ2-3,TRBV5-4,TRBD1,-,TGTGCCAGCAGCCCGAGGGGGCAGGGTACAGATACGCAGTATTTT,CASSPRGQGTDTQYF